This entry concerns a single T cell receptor beta chain. This entry is derived from a study of cytomegalovirus exposure and HLA in healthy donors. Use of 60 Vbeta and 13 Jbeta primers characterized the PCR. Assay used: immunoSEQ multiplex PCR; TCRdb lists only in-frame clones, some missing. The top ten clones hold roughly 2.8% of a sample with 150,000 to 200,000 clones, 75% to 80% of them seen once. V gave up 7 bases and J gave up 7 bases, with 17 bases separating them. Germline V gene lookup returns CDR1 SNHLY and CDR2 FYNNEI. The CDR3 has 14 amino acids. Material: PBMCs. V is TRBV2 and J is TRBJ2-1; D may be TRBD1 (5 bases). This sequence originates from a woman aged 40 to 50 in good health and CMV-seropositive. CDR3 sequence reads: CASIQGWAVNEQFF. The DNA of the CDR3 is TGTGCCAGCATCCAGGGTTGGGCAGTTAATGAGCAGTTCTTC.